A single sample is the source of the 24 T cell receptor beta chains below, sequenced in a study of blood T cell repertoires in COVID-19. Method: immunoSEQ multiplex PCR; TCRdb's copy keeps in-frame clones and lacks some. The table has about 220,000 clones, around 82% seen once. Material: PBMCs or T cells enriched from blood (not recorded which). The receptors come from a middle-aged woman who had been exposed to COVID-19.

The CDR3 DNA sequence: TGTGCCAGCAGCTCGCTCAGGCGGCGGGCGAATGAAAAACTGTTTTTT. It is translated as CASSSLRRRANEKLFF. The rearrangement links TRBV11-2 to TRBJ1-4, with no clear D. This CDR3 region has 16 residues. In germline, CDR1 is SGHAT, CDR2 FQNNGV. V gave up 4 bases and J gave up 5 bases, with 17 bases separating them. The full variable domain, with the rest looked up from reference TRBV11-2 and TRBJ1-4, is EAGVAQSPRYKIIEKRQSVAFWCNPISGHATLYWYQQILGQGPKLLIQFQNNGVVDDSQLPKDRFSAERLKGVDSTLKIQPAKLEDSAVYLCASSSLRRRANEKLFFGSGTQLSVL.

The V call is TRBV5-6, the J call TRBJ2-3; 8 nucleotides match TRBD2. The J segment lost 4 bases and the V segment lost 0 bases, leaving 7 bases of the junction unmatched. The germline V gene has CDR1 SGHDT and CDR2 YYEEEE. CDR3 length equals 16 residues. The CDR3: CASSLARGLVSDTQYF. The DNA of the CDR3 is TGTGCCAGCAGCTTGGCCAGGGGACTAGTCTCAGATACGCAGTATTTT. Complete variable domain (other parts from reference TRBV5-6 and TRBJ2-3): DAGVTQSPTHLIKTRGQQVTLRCSPKSGHDTVSWYQQALGQGPQFIFQYYEEEERQRGNFPDRFSGHQFPNYSSELNVNALLLGDSALYLCASSLARGLVSDTQYFGPGTRLTVL.

V usage is TRBV11-2 and J usage is TRBJ2-2, with TRBD2 matching over 7 bases. The V segment lost 5 bases and the J segment 1 base; nucleotides outside the gene matches: 10. Germline V lookup: CDR1 SGHAT, CDR2 FQNNGV. The CDR3 is 17 amino acids. CDR3 in DNA: TGTGCCAGCAGCCCAAGGCTGGGGACTATGAACACCGGGGAGCTGTTTTTT. Translated: CASSPRLGTMNTGELFF.

The J gene is TRBJ2-3, the V gene TRBV7-3; 15 bases align to TRBD2. Per the germline V gene, CDR1 is SGHTA and CDR2 is FQGTGA. V lost 5 bases to trimming and J lost 0 bases; unmatched junction nucleotides: 6. CDR3 length equals 18 residues. The CDR3 bases are TGTGCCAGCAGCCGGACTAGCGGGGGGGCGTTTAGCACAGATACGCAGTATTTT. Translated, it gives CASSRTSGGAFSTDTQYF. The variable domain in full, completed from reference TRBV7-3 and TRBJ2-3, reads GAGVSQTPSNKVTEKGKYVELRCDPISGHTALYWYRQSLGQGPEFLIYFQGTGAADDSGLPNDRFFAVRPEGSVSTLKIQRTERGDSAVYLCASSRTSGGAFSTDTQYFGPGTRLTVL.

V gene TRBV9 combines with J gene TRBJ1-2, with TRBD1 matching over 8 bases. CDR1 SGDLS and CDR2 YYNGEE come from the germline V gene. The CDR3 extends over 14 amino acids. V shed 4 bases, J shed 8 bases, and the junction held 10 bases outside the gene matches. CDR3 DNA sequence: TGTGCCAGCAGCCAAGACAGGGGTTCTGGGGGCTACACCTTC. It specifies CASSQDRGSGGYTF.

This chain's CDR3 is CASSIGDTEAFF. DNA of the CDR3: TGCGCCAGCAGCATCGGGGACACTGAAGCTTTCTTT. The chain employs TRBV5-1 and TRBJ1-1; no reliable D call. With 4 bases removed from V and 3 bases from J, the gap between germline ends came to 7 bases. The CDR3 is 12 residues long. Germline V lookup: CDR1 SGHRS, CDR2 YFSETQ.

The V call is TRBV3-1 (or the pseudogene TRBV3-2), the J call TRBJ2-7; tentatively, D is TRBD2 (5 bases). Germline V gene sequence: CDR1 LGHDT, CDR2 YNNKEL (reference sequence). Trimming took off 2 bases at V and 11 bases at J, with 19 bases between the two ends. The CDR3 loop spans 14 amino acids. The CDR3 DNA reads as TGTGCCAGCAGCCAAAGAGGGCACCAGCAAAAGGAGTACTTC. Amino acids: CASSQRGHQQKEYF.

This chain uses TRBV4-1 with TRBJ2-2, with D maybe TRBD1 (6 bases). The germline V gene encodes CDR1 MGHRA and CDR2 YSYEKL. V was clipped by 8 bases and J by 5 bases, with 18 bases between them. The CDR3 consists of 15 residues. The CDR3 DNA sequence: TGCGCCAGCGGGGGCCTAGAGAGGGGTACCGGGGAGCTGTTTTTT. Translating it yields CASGGLERGTGELFF.

The chain couples TRBV2 to TRBJ2-7, with D unresolved. CDR3 length equals 15 residues. Per the germline V gene, CDR1 is SNHLY and CDR2 is FYNNEI. The germline V and J ends were trimmed by 0 bases and 0 bases, with 9 bases remaining between them. The CDR3: CASSEARKNSYEQYF. CDR3 sequence (DNA): TGTGCCAGCAGTGAAGCGCGAAAGAACTCCTACGAGCAGTACTTC.

The V gene is TRBV28, the J gene TRBJ2-1; 12 nucleotides match TRBD2. The CDR3 runs 17 residues. Per germline, CDR1 MDHEN and CDR2 SYDVKM. V shed 4 bases and J 7 bases; nucleotides not matched to a gene: 11. The CDR3 sequence is CASSSPTPGTSGNEQFF. The CDR3 nucleotides read TGTGCCAGCAGTTCTCCGACTCCCGGGACTAGCGGGAATGAGCAGTTCTTC.

The chain has TRBV4-1 and TRBJ2-4; 12 nucleotides line up with TRBD2. Per the germline V gene, CDR1 is MGHRA and CDR2 is YSYEKL. The CDR3 covers 18 residues. The ends lost 0 bases at V and 2 bases at J; junction bases unmatched: 5. The CDR3 region has the DNA TGCGCCAGCAGCCAAGATCCGACTAGCGGGGGTTCCAAAAACATTCAGTACTTC. It translates to CASSQDPTSGGSKNIQYF.

This clone was seen only once. The rearrangement uses TRBV24-1 and TRBJ2-4, with 7 nucleotides matching TRBD1. There are 12 residues in the CDR3. The V and J ends lost 9 bases and 4 bases, in that order; junction bases with no gene match: 2. Per germline, CDR1 KGHDR and CDR2 SFDVKD. The CDR3 protein is CATGDSKNIQYF. For the CDR3, the DNA is TGTGCCACCGGGGACAGTAAAAACATTCAGTACTTC.

The rearrangement uses TRBV11-2 and TRBJ1-6; tentatively, D is TRBD1 (5 bases). Germline V lookup: CDR1 SGHAT, CDR2 FQNNGV. V dropped 5 bases and J dropped 5 bases, with 13 bases sitting between them. The CDR3 loop spans 15 amino acids. Here the CDR3 reads CASSAVTVNNSPLHF. For the CDR3, the DNA is TGTGCCAGCAGCGCAGTGACAGTTAATAATTCACCCCTCCACTTT.

V is TRBV18 and J is TRBJ1-2, with a weak D call TRBD1 (5 bases). This CDR3 contains 15 residues. CDR1 and CDR2 from the germline V gene are KGHSH and LQKENI. Trimming cost V 1 base and J 4 bases, with 13 bases left between them. The CDR3 is CASSPRGERSYGYTF. CDR3 coding DNA: TGTGCCAGCTCACCACGGGGGGAAAGGAGCTATGGCTACACCTTC.

This clone was found once. The rearrangement uses TRBV2 and TRBJ1-5; 10 bases are shared with TRBD1. The trim removed 7 bases at V and 0 bases at J, leaving 12 bases unmatched. This CDR3 has 18 amino acids. The germline V gene encodes CDR1 SNHLY and CDR2 FYNNEI. In DNA, the CDR3 is TGTGCCAGCAAGTCCCGGGACAGGGGCGGGGGTAGCAATCAGCCCCAGCATTTT. Its protein product is CASKSRDRGGGSNQPQHF.

The chain is built from TRBV6-2 or TRBV6-3 and TRBJ2-2; a possible D gene is TRBD1 (6 bases). V lost 4 bases to trimming and J lost 1 base, with 7 bases between them. From germline, CDR1 is MNHEY and CDR2 SVGEGT. The CDR3 totals 14 residues. DNA of the CDR3: TGTGCCAGCAGTTCGACAGGGAACACCGGGGAGCTGTTTTTT. Residues: CASSSTGNTGELFF.

This clone was recorded only once. The rearrangement links TRBV7-9 to TRBJ1-2, with unresolved D. Trimming shortened V by 1 base and J by 5 bases, and 8 bases separated the two germline ends. Germline V lookup: CDR1 SEHNR, CDR2 FQNEAQ (reference sequence). This CDR3 region has 13 residues. This CDR3 is CASSLGTEYGYTF. The CDR3 DNA reads TGTGCCAGCAGCTTAGGCACGGAGTATGGCTACACCTTC.

This clone was seen once. This chain joins TRBV6-5 and TRBJ2-7; 14 bases match TRBD2. V gave up 4 bases and J gave up 6 bases; unmatched junction bases: 2. The germline CDR1 and CDR2 sequences are MNHEY and SVGAGI. The CDR3 is made up of 14 amino acids. In nucleotides, the CDR3 is TGTGCCAGCAGTTTGGGACTAGCGGGGGTCGAGCAGTACTTC. Protein: CASSLGLAGVEQYF.

This clone was found once. This chain links TRBV7-9 with TRBJ1-5, with D perhaps TRBD1 (6 bases). CDR1 SEHNR and CDR2 FQNEAQ come from the germline V gene (reference sequence). V was pared by 5 bases and J by 1 base, with 15 bases between. This CDR3 comprises 16 residues. The CDR3 spells CASSQDRWGSNQPQHF. The DNA for the CDR3 is TGTGCCAGCAGCCAAGACAGGTGGGGAAGCAATCAGCCCCAGCATTTT. The full variable domain, with the rest looked up from reference TRBV7-9 and TRBJ1-5, is DTGVSQNPRHKITKRGQNVTFRCDPISEHNRLYWYRQTLGQGPEFLTYFQNEAQLEKSRLLSDRFSAERPKGSFSTLEIQRTEQGDSAMYLCASSQDRWGSNQPQHFGDGTRLSIL.

The chain employs TRBV4-3 and TRBJ1-2; TRBD1 matches 8 bases. The germline V gene has CDR1 LGHNA and CDR2 YSLEER. The CDR3 loop spans 14 amino acids. With V trimmed by 4 bases and J by 4 bases, 5 bases remained unmatched. The DNA for the CDR3 is TGCGCCAGCAGCCTAATGGACAGGGTCTATGGCTACACCTTC. Translated, it gives CASSLMDRVYGYTF.

The CDR3 DNA reads TGTGCCAGCGAAACAGGGTCGAGCTATGGCTACACCTTC. Protein: CASETGSSYGYTF. The V and J genes are TRBV2 and TRBJ1-2, with D possibly TRBD1 on 6 matching bases. V was trimmed by 8 bases and J by 4 bases, leaving 14 bases between them. Germline-derived CDR1 and CDR2 are SNHLY and FYNNEI. CDR3 length equals 13 residues. The whole variable domain, filled in from reference TRBV2 and TRBJ1-2, reads EPEVTQTPSHQVTQMGQEVILRCVPISNHLYFYWYRQILGQKVEFLVSFYNNEISEKSEIFDDQFSVERPDGSNFTLKIRSTKLEDSAMYFCASETGSSYGYTFGSGTRLTVV.

The chain couples TRBV4-1 to TRBJ1-2; D not certain. There are 18 residues in the CDR3. Germline assignment: CDR1 MGHRA and CDR2 YSYEKL. V was cut by 1 base and J by 4 bases, with 22 bases left in between. This CDR3 reads CASSQVWGREFASYGYTF. The CDR3 DNA follows: TGCGCCAGCAGCCAAGTCTGGGGTCGGGAATTTGCCTCCTATGGCTACACCTTC.

This chain joins TRBV3-1 (or the pseudogene TRBV3-2) and TRBJ1-2; 9 bases align to TRBD1. The J segment lost 4 bases and the V segment lost 5 bases, leaving 5 bases of the junction unmatched. This CDR3 spans 14 amino acids. CDR1 is LGHDT and CDR2 is YNNKEL in the germline V gene (reference sequence). The CDR3 DNA is TGTGCCAGCAGCTCCCCGACAGGGGGCTATGGCTACACCTTC. It is translated as CASSSPTGGYGYTF.

This rearrangement joins TRBV19 to TRBJ1-6; possible D gene TRBD1, 6 bases. Germline loops: CDR1 LNHDA, CDR2 SQIVND (reference sequence). This CDR3 contains 15 residues. V was clipped by 5 bases and J by 8 bases, with 16 bases between them. CDR3 sequence reads: CASSPGVGQDSPLHF. CDR3 bases: TGTGCCAGTAGTCCAGGGGTCGGGCAGGATTCACCCCTCCACTTT.